One sample yielded the 27 T cell receptor beta chains listed below, sequenced in a study of blood T cell repertoires in COVID-19 (TCRdb year 2020). The library relied on the immunoSEQ multiplex PCR assay. The clones in this table, taken by TCRdb from immuneACCESS, are in-frame only. Not every clone is retained; where verified, under half of the shortfall comes from an unresolved V gene, and the cause of the rest is unknown. In this sample the table shows 470,000 or so clones, approximately 85% of which occur a single time. The top ten hold under 4% of the sample. The specimen sequenced was peripheral blood. These receptors all come from a human donor in a cohort sampled during active COVID-19.

This clone was counted only a few times. The genes are TRBV11-3 and TRBJ2-7; TRBD1 aligns across 9 bases. The ends lost 5 bases at V and 2 bases at J; junction bases unmatched: 13. CDR3 length: 17 residues. Looked up from germline, CDR1 is SGHNT and CDR2 is YENEEA. The CDR3 sequence is CASSPSRFGTGTYEQYF. The DNA of the CDR3 is TGTGCCAGCAGCCCCAGCAGGTTCGGGACAGGGACCTACGAGCAGTACTTC.

CDR3: CASSVGGTVNQPQHF. DNA for the CDR3: TGTGCCAGCAGCGTAGGGGGGACAGTCAATCAGCCCCAGCATTTT. The rearrangement uses TRBV9 and TRBJ1-5, with 7 bases identical to TRBD1. The germline CDR1 and CDR2 sequences are SGDLS and YYNGEE. The CDR3 loop spans 15 amino acids. J gave up 3 bases and V 0 bases, and 3 bases lay outside the gene matches.

The rearrangement joins TRBV9 to TRBJ2-7; TRBD2 aligns across 9 bases. V trimming: 3 bases; J trimming: 6 bases; junction bases outside the gene matches: 4. Germline CDR1 reads SGDLS; CDR2 reads YYNGEE. This CDR3 has 13 amino acids. CDR3 nucleotide sequence: TGTGCCAGCAGCGAGGCGGGAGGGGGCGAGCAGTACTTC. It is translated as CASSEAGGGEQYF.

The chain links TRBV5-4 to TRBJ1-3; maybe TRBD1 (5 bases). CDR1 and CDR2 (germline): SGHNT, YYREEE (reference sequence). The length of the CDR3 is 14 residues. V lost 0 bases and J lost 2, with 6 bases in between. CDR3 protein: CASSLGRAGNTIYF. The CDR3 DNA is TGTGCCAGCAGCTTGGGCAGGGCTGGAAACACCATATATTTT.

The rearrangement links TRBV30 to TRBJ2-1, with D uncertain. Between the trimmed V and J ends, which lost 1 base and 0 bases, there was a span of 4 bases. The CDR3 runs 13 residues. Germline V CDR1 and CDR2: GTSNPN, SVGIG (reference sequence). Here the CDR3 reads CAWSAYSYNEQFF. CDR3 coding DNA: TGTGCCTGGAGTGCGTACTCCTACAATGAGCAGTTCTTC.

The chain is built from TRBV2 and TRBJ1-5; weak D call: TRBD1 (5 bases). Germline V gene sequence: CDR1 SNHLY, CDR2 FYNNEI. Deletions cut 4 bases from V and 6 bases from J, with 10 bases between. CDR3 size: 13 residues. The CDR3 coding sequence is TGTGCCAGCAGTGGGGGGGGTAGTCAGCCCCAGCATTTT. Translating gives CASSGGGSQPQHF.

V usage is TRBV5-1 and J usage is TRBJ1-5, with D perhaps matching TRBD1 (6 bases). This CDR3 is built from 13 residues. V lost 4 bases, J lost 5 bases, and 10 bases lay in between. The germline V gene has CDR1 SGHRS and CDR2 YFSETQ. The CDR3: CASSPGVDQPQHF. The CDR3 DNA follows: TGCGCCAGCAGCCCAGGGGTTGATCAGCCCCAGCATTTT.

This chain links TRBV7-3 with TRBJ2-5, with 7 bases fitting TRBD1. With 5 bases clipped from V and 0 bases from J, the junction kept 6 bases outside the gene matches. The germline CDR1 and CDR2 sequences are SGHTA and FQGTGA. The CDR3 consists of 15 residues. CDR3 DNA sequence: TGTGCCAGCAGCGACCAGACAGGGTACCAAGAGACCCAGTACTTC. Its protein product is CASSDQTGYQETQYF. Filled out from reference TRBV7-3 and TRBJ2-5, the complete variable domain reads GAGVSQTPSNKVTEKGKYVELRCDPISGHTALYWYRQSLGQGPEFLIYFQGTGAADDSGLPNDRFFAVRPEGSVSTLKIQRTERGDSAVYLCASSDQTGYQETQYFGPGTRLLVL.

This clone appeared many times. The V and J genes are TRBV15 and TRBJ2-5, with D possibly matching TRBD2 (5 bases). Trimming left V 1 base short and J 5 bases short, with 11 bases between. This CDR3 comprises 14 residues. The V gene's germline CDR1 is LNHNV and CDR2 YYDKDF (reference sequence). In DNA form, the CDR3 reads TGTGCCACCAGCAGAGTAAGCGGCCTTGAGACCCAGTACTTC. It is translated as CATSRVSGLETQYF. The whole variable domain, filled in from reference TRBV15 and TRBJ2-5, reads DAMVIQNPRYQVTQFGKPVTLSCSQTLNHNVMYWYQQKSSQAPKLLFHYYDKDFNNEADTPDNFQSRRPNTSFCFLDIRSPGLGDTAMYLCATSRVSGLETQYFGPGTRLLVL.

The chain employs TRBV24-1 and TRBJ1-5; D ambiguous. Germline loops: CDR1 KGHDR, CDR2 SFDVKD. Deletions cut 3 bases from V and 2 bases from J, with 19 bases between. The CDR3 consists of 18 residues. CDR3 sequence (DNA): TGTGCCACCAGTGATGACATGCTACCCTGGATTCGCAATCAGCCCCAGCATTTT. Its protein is CATSDDMLPWIRNQPQHF.

This clone showed up just once. This sequence joins TRBV28 and TRBJ2-6; D is ambiguous. The V gene lost 5 bases and the J gene lost 2 bases, with 10 bases spanning the gap. Germline V gives CDR1 MDHEN, CDR2 SYDVKM. This CDR3 has 15 residues. CDR3 in amino acids: CASSTPETGANVLTF. CDR3 sequence (DNA): TGTGCCAGCAGTACCCCTGAGACTGGGGCCAACGTCCTGACTTTC.

The sample holds one count of this clone. The chain has TRBV6-5 and TRBJ2-7; 14 bases map to TRBD2. Germline-derived CDR1 and CDR2 are MNHEY and SVGAGI. The CDR3 loop spans 13 amino acids. Unmatched junction bases numbered 6, after V lost 5 bases and J lost 12 bases. The CDR3 DNA reads as TGTGCCAGCAGTCCCGGGACTAGCGGGAGTTGGTACTTC. Amino acids: CASSPGTSGSWYF.

This chain links TRBV7-3 with TRBJ2-5; maybe TRBD1 (6 bases). This CDR3 contains 13 residues. The V end lost 6 bases, the J end lost 1 base, and 9 bases lay between the germline ends. From germline, CDR1 is SGHTA and CDR2 FQGTGA. The DNA of the CDR3 is TGTGCCAGCAGTCGAGGGGGCCAAGAGACCCAGTACTTC. Its translation is CASSRGGQETQYF.

V and J are TRBV6-6 and TRBJ2-2; 11 nucleotides align to TRBD2. Germline CDR1 MNHNY, CDR2 SVGAGI (reference sequence). The CDR3 is made up of 17 amino acids. J gave up 4 bases and V 5 bases, and 9 bases lay outside the gene matches. The CDR3 loop is CASSPTLAGVGTGELFF. The CDR3 coding sequence is TGTGCCAGCAGTCCAACACTAGCGGGAGTGGGCACCGGGGAGCTGTTTTTT.

The V gene is TRBV5-1, the J gene TRBJ2-7; possible D gene TRBD2, 5 bases. This CDR3 is built from 13 residues. CDR1 is SGHRS, CDR2 YFSETQ, per germline. With 4 bases removed from V and 9 bases from J, the gap between germline ends came to 17 bases. The CDR3 region is CASSVSDSFVQYF. Written as DNA, the CDR3 is TGCGCCAGCAGCGTTTCGGACTCTTTTGTGCAGTACTTC.

This rearrangement joins TRBV11-1 to TRBJ1-2; the match to TRBD1 covers 10 bases. The junction had 5 bases not matched to a gene; V was cut back by 4 bases and J by 3 bases. The CDR3 totals 15 residues. Germline assignment: CDR1 SGHAT and CDR2 FQDESV (reference sequence). DNA for the CDR3: TGTGCCAGCAGCTCCTGGACAGGGGGGTACTATGGCTACACCTTC. Translating it yields CASSSWTGGYYGYTF.

V usage is TRBV19 and J usage is TRBJ2-3; TRBD1 agrees at 12 bases. The CDR3 is 16 amino acids. V lost 2 bases to trimming and J lost 5 bases; unmatched junction nucleotides: 5. The germline gives CDR1 LNHDA, CDR2 SQIVND (reference sequence). This CDR3 is CASSIPGQGAGDTQYF. CDR3 sequence (DNA): TGTGCCAGTAGTATACCGGGACAGGGGGCAGGAGATACGCAGTATTTT.

The V and J genes are TRBV9 and TRBJ1-2; 7 bases line up with TRBD1. J gave up 0 bases and V 4 bases, and 6 bases lay outside the gene matches. The CDR3 sequence is 15 residues long. Germline-derived CDR1 and CDR2 are SGDLS and YYNGEE. The CDR3 reads CASSSRTGANYGYTF. The CDR3 nucleotides are TGTGCCAGCAGCTCGCGGACAGGAGCTAACTATGGCTACACCTTC.

V usage is TRBV19 and J usage is TRBJ2-1; 8 bases fit TRBD2. This CDR3 is built from 16 residues. CDR1 and CDR2 (germline): LNHDA, SQIVND (reference sequence). Losses at the gene ends were 3 bases for V and 2 bases for J; bases not matched to a gene: 6. CDR3 region: CASSMGLAGPYNEQFF. As DNA, the CDR3 is TGTGCCAGTAGTATGGGTCTAGCGGGTCCCTACAATGAGCAGTTCTTC.

The sample holds one count of this clone. The chain employs TRBV28 and TRBJ1-6, with TRBD1 matching over 7 bases. Germline V gene lookup returns CDR1 MDHEN and CDR2 SYDVKM. The CDR3 consists of 14 residues. V lost 6 bases to trimming and J lost 9 bases; unmatched junction nucleotides: 8. The CDR3: CASSRGTVGSPLHF. CDR3 DNA: TGTGCCAGCAGCCGCGGGACAGTCGGTTCACCCCTCCACTTT.

The chain uses TRBV18 and TRBJ2-1; 10 bases are shared with TRBD1. The CDR3 has 16 amino acids. CDR1 KGHSH and CDR2 LQKENI come from the germline V gene. V dropped 6 bases and J dropped 2; count of bases not matched to a gene: 7. Here the CDR3 DNA reads TGTGCCAGCTCCCCCACCGGGACAGGGGCCTACAATGAGCAGTTCTTC. The encoded protein is CASSPTGTGAYNEQFF.

The V gene is TRBV18, the J gene TRBJ1-5; 10 positions match TRBD1. Germline values: CDR1 KGHSH, CDR2 LQKENI. The CDR3 totals 15 residues. The V segment lost 4 bases and the J segment 4 bases; nucleotides outside the gene matches: 4. The CDR3 bases are TGTGCCAGCTCACGAGGGGGACAGGGGAATCAGCCCCAGCATTTT. It specifies CASSRGGQGNQPQHF.

This rearrangement joins TRBV5-1 to TRBJ1-2, with a possible D match to TRBD1 (6 bases). Trimming removed 0 bases from V and 3 bases from J, with 12 bases in between. This CDR3 spans 15 amino acids. CDR1 is SGHRS and CDR2 is YFSETQ in the germline V gene. As DNA, the CDR3 is TGCGCCAGCAGCTTGGGCTACAGGGAAGACTATGGCTACACCTTC. This codes for CASSLGYREDYGYTF.

J is TRBJ2-3 and V is TRBV30; tentative D call: TRBD2 (6 bases). The CDR3 contains 20 residues. Germline V CDR1 and CDR2: GTSNPN, SVGIG (reference sequence). Trimming took off 0 bases at V and 1 base at J, with 26 bases between the two ends. CDR3 region: CAWSVRNSGGETYRTDTQYF. The CDR3 DNA is TGTGCCTGGAGTGTACGGAATAGTGGAGGGGAAACTTACCGCACAGATACGCAGTATTTT.

For the CDR3, the DNA is TGCGCCAGCAGCCAAGATCGGGGAGGGGAAGGCATTCAGTACTTC. Protein: CASSQDRGGEGIQYF. The chain couples TRBV4-3 to TRBJ2-4, with 7 bases aligning to TRBD2. The V and J ends lost 0 bases and 9 bases, in that order; junction bases with no gene match: 8. Germline-derived CDR1 and CDR2 are LGHNA and YSLEER. This CDR3 spans 15 amino acids.

This chain uses TRBV24-1 with TRBJ2-7; 12 bases are a match to TRBD1. Trimming took 3 bases from V and 5 from J; bases not matched to a gene: 4. Germline values: CDR1 KGHDR, CDR2 SFDVKD. The CDR3 spans 15 residues. CDR3 DNA: TGTGCCACCAGTGATGCGGGACAGGGGGCCCACGAGCAGTACTTC. This translates into CATSDAGQGAHEQYF.

The genes are TRBV10-3 and TRBJ2-3; 7 positions agree with TRBD2. Germline assignment: CDR1 ENHRY and CDR2 SYGVKD. The CDR3 has 14 residues. The ends lost 6 bases at V and 5 bases at J; junction bases unmatched: 8. This chain's CDR3 is CAISDNSGQDTQYF. The CDR3, as DNA: TGTGCCATCAGCGATAATAGCGGGCAAGATACGCAGTATTTT.